The 28 T cell receptor beta chains below all came from one sample that was sequenced in a study of blood T cell repertoires in COVID-19. Here immunoSEQ multiplex PCR was the method, and the copy in TCRdb shows in-frame clones only, minus some. The data hold about 220,000 clones, with 83% observed a single time. The sequenced sample consisted of PBMCs or T cells enriched from blood (not recorded which). These receptors were obtained from a woman aged 50 to 65 who had been exposed to COVID-19.

The chain links TRBV6-5 to TRBJ1-1; no clear D. The CDR3 runs to 14 residues. The V end lost 8 bases, the J end lost 5 bases, and 18 bases lay between the germline ends. From germline, CDR1 is MNHEY and CDR2 SVGAGI. The CDR3 region has the DNA TGTGCCAGCCCGACGAATGCCCCGGGGACTGAAGCTTTCTTT. Residues: CASPTNAPGTEAFF.

The chain combines TRBV4-1 with TRBJ1-2; perhaps TRBD1 as D (6 bases). CDR3 length: 15 amino acids. Trimming took off 0 bases at V and 4 bases at J, with 12 bases between the two ends. CDR1 and CDR2 from the germline V gene are MGHRA and YSYEKL. CDR3 nucleotide sequence: TGCGCCAGCAGCCAAGAGGGGGGGCACACCTATGGCTACACCTTC. Its protein product is CASSQEGGHTYGYTF.

The chain recombines TRBV19 with TRBJ1-5; D not resolved. CDR1 and CDR2 (germline): LNHDA, SQIVND (reference sequence). Between the trimmed V and J ends, which lost 5 bases and 7 bases, there was a span of 15 bases. The CDR3 runs 14 residues. The CDR3 DNA reads as TGTGCCAGTAGTCTGGTCCTAGGTAGACAGCCCCAGCATTTT. This sequence encodes CASSLVLGRQPQHF.

CDR3 amino acids: CASSLPGGGAYTF. The CDR3 DNA reads as TGTGCCAGTAGTTTACCAGGGGGCGGTGCGTACACCTTC. The chain has TRBV19 and TRBJ1-2; 8 bases fit TRBD1. The CDR3 is 13 residues long. Unmatched junction bases numbered 10, after V lost 5 bases and J lost 11 bases. Germline V gene data show CDR1 as LNHDA and CDR2 as SQIVND (reference sequence).

With respect to this clone: One end of the junction is discordant with germline, which a read error may explain. The chain combines TRBV5-1 with TRBJ2-5; the match to TRBD2 covers 14 bases. CDR1 and CDR2 (germline): SGHRS, YFSETQ. The CDR3 loop spans 15 amino acids. The CDR3 bases are TGCGCCAGCAGCCCGGGACTAGCGGGGGAAGAGGCCCAGTACTTC. This translates into CASSPGLAGEEAQYF.

This clone appeared once. This sequence joins TRBV5-6 and TRBJ1-4; TRBD1 matches at 7 bases. V lost 3 bases, J lost 6 bases, and 11 bases stayed unmatched. CDR3 size: 16 residues. Germline V lookup: CDR1 SGHDT, CDR2 YYEEEE. The DNA for the CDR3 is TGTGCCAGCAGCTCCACTACTTCCGGGACAGATGAAAAACTGTTTTTT. Its translation: CASSSTTSGTDEKLFF.

CDR3: CASSPRTGAIHKNTEAFF. The DNA of the CDR3 is TGTGCCAGCTCACCTAGGACAGGGGCCATCCACAAGAACACTGAAGCTTTCTTT. The chain uses TRBV18 and TRBJ1-1; TRBD1 matches at 9 bases. The V gene's germline CDR1 is KGHSH and CDR2 LQKENI. This CDR3 region has 18 residues. Germline trimming cut 3 bases from V and 1 base from J; bases unmatched to any gene: 12.

In its sample, this clone was seen a few times. V and J are TRBV28 and TRBJ2-5; TRBD2 agrees at 8 bases. Trimming at V came to 7 bases and at J to 1 base, leaving 5 bases not matched to a gene. The CDR3 consists of 14 residues. In germline, CDR1 is MDHEN, CDR2 SYDVKM. Here the CDR3 DNA reads TGTGCCAGCACGGGGCGGGGGGCCCAAGAGACCCAGTACTTC. It yields the protein CASTGRGAQETQYF.

This chain uses TRBV2 with TRBJ2-1, with 8 nucleotides matching TRBD2. The CDR3 consists of 13 residues. Germline CDR1 reads SNHLY; CDR2 reads FYNNEI. V lost 6 bases, J lost 9 bases, and 7 bases stayed unmatched. In DNA form, the CDR3 reads TGTGCCAGCAGAGGACTAGCTTTGCTTGAGCAGTTCTTC. Translating gives CASRGLALLEQFF.

The chain combines TRBV7-3 with TRBJ2-3; 8 nucleotides agree with TRBD2. The trim removed 5 bases at V and 0 bases at J, leaving 7 bases unmatched. The CDR3 is 16 residues long. Germline values: CDR1 SGHTA, CDR2 FQGTGA. This CDR3 is CASSPGGPASTDTQYF. The CDR3 nucleotides read TGTGCCAGCAGCCCGGGGGGGCCTGCTAGCACAGATACGCAGTATTTT.

This clone was seen a few times. The rearrangement links TRBV7-2 to TRBJ2-1; D might be TRBD2 (5 bases). V lost 5 bases to trimming and J lost 7 bases, with 12 bases between them. There are 13 residues in the CDR3. Germline V gives CDR1 SGHTA, CDR2 FQGNSA. CDR3 loop: CASSLSPGNEQFF. DNA for the CDR3: TGTGCCAGCAGCCTAAGCCCGGGGAATGAGCAGTTCTTC.

The rearrangement links TRBV4-3 to TRBJ1-2; 9 bases line up with TRBD1. The germline CDR1 and CDR2 sequences are LGHNA and YSLEER. The CDR3 loop spans 17 amino acids. V was pared by 0 bases and J by 4 bases, with 9 bases of the junction left unmatched. The CDR3: CASSQDLGGQGLYGYTF. The CDR3 coding sequence is TGCGCCAGCAGCCAAGACTTGGGGGGACAGGGCCTCTATGGCTACACCTTC.

This clone was observed a single time. The CDR3 loop is CASSQDLQDNSLGAFF. CDR3 nucleotide sequence: TGTGCCAGCAGCCAAGATCTTCAGGACAACTCGCTTGGAGCTTTCTTT. The J gene is TRBJ1-1, the V gene TRBV3-1 (or the pseudogene TRBV3-2), with D tentatively TRBD1 (5 bases). V lost 0 bases and J 10 bases, leaving 21 bases between the germline ends. This CDR3 region has 16 residues. Germline V gives CDR1 LGHDT, CDR2 YNNKEL (reference sequence).

This rearrangement joins TRBV7-2 to TRBJ1-2, with a weak D call TRBD1 (6 bases). This CDR3 spans 15 amino acids. V was cut by 0 bases and J by 4 bases, with 12 bases left in between. Germline-derived CDR1 and CDR2 are SGHTA and FQGNSA. The CDR3, as DNA: TGTGCCAGCAGCTTAGCGCCAGGGGTAGTCTATGGCTACACCTTC. It encodes CASSLAPGVVYGYTF.

The chain couples TRBV5-6 to TRBJ1-2, with TRBD1 matching over 7 bases. The length of the CDR3 is 16 residues. The germline V gene encodes CDR1 SGHDT and CDR2 YYEEEE. V lost 4 bases to trimming and J lost 9 bases; unmatched junction nucleotides: 18. This CDR3 reads CASSHRDSALVFSYTF. As DNA, the CDR3 is TGTGCCAGCAGCCACCGGGACAGCGCTCTCGTATTTAGCTACACCTTC. Drawing the rest from reference TRBV5-6 and TRBJ1-2, the complete variable domain is DAGVTQSPTHLIKTRGQQVTLRCSPKSGHDTVSWYQQALGQGPQFIFQYYEEEERQRGNFPDRFSGHQFPNYSSELNVNALLLGDSALYLCASSHRDSALVFSYTFGSGTRLTVV.

The sample holds one count of this clone. This sequence joins TRBV19 and TRBJ1-1; 9 nucleotides agree with TRBD1. The CDR3 has 13 amino acids. Germline loops: CDR1 LNHDA, CDR2 SQIVND (reference sequence). With 8 bases clipped from V and 5 bases from J, the junction kept 6 bases outside the gene matches. The CDR3 sequence: CASLDRGGTEAFF. The CDR3 DNA follows: TGTGCCAGTCTGGACAGGGGAGGGACTGAAGCTTTCTTT.

This chain joins TRBV14 and TRBJ2-5, with D perhaps matching TRBD2 (6 bases). CDR3 length equals 15 residues. Trimming cost V 2 bases and J 1 base, with 11 bases left between them. CDR1 and CDR2 from the germline V gene are SGHDN and FVKESK. CDR3 protein: CASSQTGVRQETQYF. CDR3 DNA sequence: TGTGCCAGCAGCCAAACGGGGGTACGCCAAGAGACCCAGTACTTC.

This sequence joins TRBV2 and TRBJ1-2; 7 bases are a match to TRBD1. The V and J ends lost 7 bases and 2 bases, in that order; junction bases with no gene match: 10. CDR3 size: 15 residues. CDR1 and CDR2 (germline): SNHLY, FYNNEI. CDR3 amino acids: CASNQNRGVNYGYTF. The DNA for the CDR3 is TGTGCCAGCAACCAAAACAGGGGAGTCAACTATGGCTACACCTTC.

J is TRBJ1-2 and V is TRBV20-1; 8 nucleotides match TRBD1. The germline V gene encodes CDR1 DFQATT and CDR2 SNEGSKA (reference sequence). V trimming: 5 bases; J trimming: 8 bases; junction bases outside the gene matches: 4. This CDR3 is 11 amino acids long. The CDR3 is CSALRGPGYTF. DNA of the CDR3: TGCAGTGCTCTCAGGGGGCCCGGCTACACCTTC.

This chain uses TRBV18 with TRBJ1-4, with a weak D call TRBD1 (5 bases). CDR3 length: 14 amino acids. CDR1 KGHSH and CDR2 LQKENI come from the germline V gene. With 6 bases removed from V and 7 bases from J, the gap between germline ends came to 15 bases. The CDR3 spells CASSEVGRGEKLFF. The DNA of the CDR3 is TGTGCCAGCTCCGAAGTGGGGCGCGGTGAAAAACTGTTTTTT.

The chain uses TRBV19 and TRBJ1-1, with 8 bases identical to TRBD1. V lost 2 bases, J lost 3 bases, and 14 bases stayed unmatched. The CDR3 consists of 18 residues. Germline values: CDR1 LNHDA, CDR2 SQIVND (reference sequence). CDR3 in amino acids: CASSIPRDRQLRDTEAFF. CDR3 coding DNA: TGTGCCAGTAGTATACCCCGGGACAGGCAATTACGGGACACTGAAGCTTTCTTT. Full variable domain (outside the CDR3, taken from reference TRBV19 and TRBJ1-1): DGGITQSPKYLFRKEGQNVTLSCEQNLNHDAMYWYRQDPGQGLRLIYYSQIVNDFQKGDIAEGYSVSREKKESFPLTVTSAQKNPTAFYLCASSIPRDRQLRDTEAFFGQGTRLTVV.

The rearrangement uses TRBV4-2 and TRBJ1-5; unclear D gene. V lost 0 bases, J lost 4 bases, and 10 bases lay in between. This CDR3 is built from 15 residues. Per the germline V gene, CDR1 is LGHNA and CDR2 is YNFKEQ. CDR3 sequence: CASSQDLAGNQPQHF. DNA of the CDR3: TGTGCCAGCAGCCAAGATTTGGCAGGTAATCAGCCCCAGCATTTT.

The chain carries TRBV28 and TRBJ1-1; D is unresolved. This CDR3 region has 12 residues. CDR1 and CDR2 from the germline V gene are MDHEN and SYDVKM. Trimming stripped 5 bases from V and 1 base from J, with 5 bases between. The CDR3 sequence: CASSPGNTEAFF. CDR3 bases: TGTGCCAGCAGTCCAGGGAACACTGAAGCTTTCTTT.

The table lists this clone with a few counts. The junction and the germline gene differ at one end; a read error may be behind it. The chain carries TRBV13 and TRBJ2-1; D not resolved. The CDR3 has 12 residues. Germline values: CDR1 PRHDT, CDR2 FYEKMQ (reference sequence). For the CDR3, the DNA is TGTGCCAGCAGCTTTGTCCCTAATGAGCTGTTCTTC. It translates to CASSFVPNELFF.

V usage is TRBV20-1 and J usage is TRBJ1-1; D is ambiguous. CDR3 length: 11 amino acids. From germline, CDR1 is DFQATT and CDR2 SNEGSKA (reference sequence). Deletions cut 7 bases from V and 4 bases from J, with 10 bases between. The CDR3 DNA reads as TGCAGTGTCCCGGTACTCACTGAAGCTTTCTTT. Protein product: CSVPVLTEAFF.

The CDR3 nucleotides are TGTGCCGCCACCGAACCGTCTGACAGGAACGTCTACGAGCAGTACTTC. It translates to CAATEPSDRNVYEQYF. This chain connects TRBV25-1 to TRBJ2-7, with D possibly being TRBD1 (6 bases). V was trimmed by 11 bases and J by 3 bases, leaving 26 bases between them. The CDR3 runs to 16 residues. In germline, CDR1 is MGHDK, CDR2 SYGVNS.

The chain has TRBV7-8 and TRBJ1-1; D unresolved. The V end lost 4 bases, the J end lost 0 bases, and 6 bases lay between the germline ends. Germline V gives CDR1 SGHVS, CDR2 FQNEAQ. The length of the CDR3 is 13 residues. The CDR3 DNA is TGTGCCAGCAGCTCTCCAGTGAACACTGAAGCTTTCTTT. Protein product: CASSSPVNTEAFF. Together with reference TRBV7-8 and TRBJ1-1, the CDR3 gives the full variable domain: GAGVSQSPRYKVAKRGQDVALRCDPISGHVSLFWYQQALGQGPEFLTYFQNEAQLDKSGLPSDRFFAERPEGSVSTLKIQRTQQEDSAVYLCASSSPVNTEAFFGQGTRLTVV.

This clone was counted only a few times. The chain recombines TRBV7-2 with TRBJ1-4; D unclear. Per the germline V gene, CDR1 is SGHTA and CDR2 is FQGNSA. The V and J ends lost 6 bases and 0 bases respectively, with 11 bases between them. The CDR3 consists of 15 residues. The CDR3 reads CASRPGQTTNEKLFF. CDR3 DNA: TGTGCCAGCAGGCCTGGTCAGACAACTAATGAAAAACTGTTTTTT.